A selection of T cell receptor beta chains follows, all from one sample in a study of T cell responses to AZD1222 COVID-19 vaccine. Libraries were prepared by immunoSEQ multiplex PCR; TCRdb keeps only in-frame clonotypes and omits some of them. Found here are approximately 80,000 clones, approximately 83% of them singletons; the top ten hold about an eighth. This material consisted of peripheral blood, taken 28 days after the second AZD1222 dose. The origin of the receptors is an adult who received the AZD1222 COVID-19 vaccine. The CDR3 runs from the conserved cysteine through the conserved F or W. A D gene is named only where the DNA matches it firmly. Expanded clones are given a class, and other clones once, few, many or no size at all.

size	J	V	length	D	DNA	CDR3
once	TRBJ1-2	TRBV11-2	15	NA	TGTGCCAGCAGTTCAGTCCACCAAAGGGGGATAAGCTACACCTTC	CASSSVHQRGISYTF
NA	TRBJ2-5	TRBV7-2	16	TRBD2	TGTGCCAGCAGCTTAACCCTAGCGGGGGCCCAAGAGACCCAGTACTTC	CASSLTLAGAQETQYF
NA	TRBJ1-2	TRBV6-5	13	TRBD1	TGTGCCAGCAGTTCCCACACAGGGGCTGGCTACACCTTC	CASSSHTGAGYTF
NA	TRBJ1-1	TRBV6-5	14	NA	TGTGCCAGCAGAGGACCGATTTCGAACACTGAAGCTTTCTTT	CASRGPISNTEAFF
NA	TRBJ2-1	TRBV27	16	NA	TGTGCCAGCAGTTTACGGGCGACCAGCTCCTACAATGAGCAGTTCTTC	CASSLRATSSYNEQFF
NA	TRBJ1-3	TRBV4-2	15	NA	TGTGCCAGCAGCCAAGATATGGGGTCTGGAAACACCATATATTTT	CASSQDMGSGNTIYF
many	TRBJ2-2	TRBV5-1	17	TRBD1	TGCGCCAGCAGCTTGGTTGGGACAGGGGAGAACACCGGGGAGCTGTTTTTT	CASSLVGTGENTGELFF
NA	TRBJ2-7	TRBV28	15	TRBD2	TGTGCCAGCAGTACACCGGGACTAGCGGGAGAAGAGCAGTACTTC	CASSTPGLAGEEQYF
few	TRBJ1-1	TRBV6-2/TRBV6-3	12	NA	TGTGCCAGCAGTTACCAGTACACTGAAGCTTTCTTT	CASSYQYTEAFF
NA	TRBJ1-6	TRBV4-3	15	TRBD1	TGCGCCAGCAGCCAAGATACAGGGGAAAGTTCACCCCTCCACTTT	CASSQDTGESSPLHF
once	TRBJ2-1	TRBV6-5	14	TRBD2	TGTGCCAGCGGGTCCCTGGGAGGGTTAAATGAGCAGTTCTTC	CASGSLGGLNEQFF
NA	TRBJ2-1	TRBV2	15	NA	TGTGCCAGCAGTGATGGTCGGGGCTCCTACAATGAGCAGTTCTTC	CASSDGRGSYNEQFF
once	TRBJ2-4	TRBV11-3	13	NA	TGTGCCAGCAGCTTAGTAAGAGGAAACATTCAGTACTTC	CASSLVRGNIQYF
medium-sized	TRBJ2-2	TRBV7-8	19	TRBD2	TGTGCCAGCAGCTTAGCGGTTGGGGCGGGAGGGCCGAGGACCGGGGAGCTGTTTTTT	CASSLAVGAGGPRTGELFF
NA	TRBJ1-1	TRBV18	14	NA	TGTGCCAGCTCACCAGCGGAGGCCCGCACTGAAGCTTTCTTT	CASSPAEARTEAFF
NA	TRBJ1-2	TRBV3-1/TRBV3-2	13	NA	TGTGCCAGCAGCCAAGAGGGACACTATGGCTACACCTTC	CASSQEGHYGYTF
once	TRBJ2-3	TRBV6-2/TRBV6-3	19	NA	TGTGCCAGCAGTTACTCCCTGATTCTAACCGTTGTGGGGACAGATACGCAGTATTTT	CASSYSLILTVVGTDTQYF
NA	TRBJ2-3	TRBV3-1/TRBV3-2	14	TRBD1	TGTGCCAGCAGGACAGGGGTAGGCACAGATACGCAGTATTTT	CASRTGVGTDTQYF
NA	TRBJ1-2	TRBV7-2	14	NA	TGTGCCAGCAGCTTAGTACCGGTTAACTATGGCTACACCTTC	CASSLVPVNYGYTF
NA	TRBJ2-1	TRBV6-2/TRBV6-3	14	TRBD2	TGTGCCAGCAGCGGGGGACTAGCGGCAAATGAGCAGTTCTTC	CASSGGLAANEQFF
once	TRBJ1-1	TRBV19	15	NA	TGTGCCAGTAGTCCCCAACAGGGAACTGGGACTGAAGCTTTCTTT	CASSPQQGTGTEAFF
NA	TRBJ1-4	TRBV25-1	12	NA	TGTGCCAGCAGTGTGGGGTACGAAAAACTGTTTTTT	CASSVGYEKLFF
once	TRBJ1-2	TRBV7-2	12	NA	TGTGCCAGCAGCCGGGACGCCTCGGGCTACACCTTC	CASSRDASGYTF
few	TRBJ1-3	TRBV5-6	13	NA	TGTGCCAGCAGCGCCGGCCAAATAGCCACCATATATTTT	CASSAGQIATIYF
NA	TRBJ1-4	TRBV24-1	11	NA	TGTGCCACCAGCTCGTCGGGTCAACTGTTTTTT	CATSSSGQLFF
NA	TRBJ2-3	TRBV6-1	16	NA	TGTGCCAGCAGTGAACAGGGCCGCAAGGGCACAGATACGCAGTATTTT	CASSEQGRKGTDTQYF
NA	TRBJ2-2	TRBV19	14	TRBD2	TGTGCCAGCAAGCGGGAGGGAGGTACCGGGGAGCTGTTTTTT	CASKREGGTGELFF
NA	TRBJ2-7	TRBV5-1	15	TRBD2	TGCGCCAGCAGCTTTCAGACTAGCGGGAGCAACGAGCAGTACTTC	CASSFQTSGSNEQYF
NA	TRBJ1-5	TRBV6-5	15	NA	TGTGCCACCTCCGGGTGGGGGGTTAGCAATCAGCCCCAGCATTTT	CATSGWGVSNQPQHF
NA	TRBJ2-3	TRBV15	17	NA	TGTGCCACCAGCAGAGATCAGGGAGGACCTAGCACAGATACGCAGTATTTT	CATSRDQGGPSTDTQYF
NA	TRBJ2-3	TRBV11-2	14	NA	TGTGCCAGCAGCCGCCTAGGTAGCACAGATACGCAGTATTTT	CASSRLGSTDTQYF